This T cell receptor (beta chain) was sequenced for a study of human T cells and chemical hapten exposure. Overall study context: After 6 days, upper back 0.01% DPC patch tests were scored. Findings and caveats of the study: Expanded TCRs formed significantly more large CDR3 similarity clusters than controls. With regard to DPC sensitization, TCRs above 1 in 1000 frequency did not change.

TCRdb re-called the RACE reads with MiXCR, one entry per CDR3 protein. Of around 250,000 distinct CDR3 sequences listed, 8.6% are singletons. This clonotype was recorded a few times. Its specificity is not known. Time point here: pre-sensitization, week 0. Described treatment: therapeutic diphenylcyclopropenone sensitization with weekly scalp DPC. Staff drew blood before applying each patch test. Here the sequenced sample was whole blood, taken in connection with sensitization to the hapten diphenylcyclopropenone (DPC). The source is a woman aged 40 to 55 with alopecia areata. Some clones in this sample may be carry-over from other donors' samples.

DNA for the CDR3: TGCAGTGCTGGGGGACAGGGAAATCATCAGCCCCAGCATTTT. This codes for CSAGGQGNHQPQHF. The chain employs TRBV20-1 and TRBJ1-5; 9 bases are a match to TRBD1. J lost 5 bases, V lost 5 bases, and 7 bases had no gene match. The CDR3 length is 14 residues. Germline-derived CDR1 and CDR2 are DFQATT and SNEGSKA (reference sequence).